These 24 T cell receptor beta chains were sequenced from one sample in a study of T cell responses to AZD1222 COVID-19 vaccine. Profiled with immunoSEQ multiplex PCR; TCRdb holds only in-frame clones, not every one. The table has under 150,000 clones, roughly 90% seen once. This sample comprised peripheral blood, obtained on day 0 of AZD1222 vaccination. The receptors come from an adult in good health.

This clone has only a few counts. J is TRBJ1-4 and V is TRBV10-3, with 9 positions matching TRBD1. Germline trimming cut 4 bases from V and 7 bases from J; bases unmatched to any gene: 7. The germline V gene encodes CDR1 ENHRY and CDR2 SYGVKD. CDR3 size: 15 residues. Here the CDR3 reads CAISADRGFVEKLFF. CDR3 nucleotide sequence: TGTGCCATCAGTGCCGACAGGGGGTTTGTTGAAAAACTGTTTTTT.

About this clone itself: A junction boundary mismatches the germline segment, possibly from a read error. The V gene is TRBV28, the J gene TRBJ1-5; 7 bases map to TRBD1. Germline loops: CDR1 MDHEN, CDR2 SYDVKM. The length of the CDR3 is 13 residues. The CDR3 is CTSTRGGIQPQHF. The CDR3 DNA reads as TGTACCAGCACCAGGGGGGGGATCCAGCCCCAGCATTTT.

The V gene is TRBV11-2, the J gene TRBJ1-1; weak D call: TRBD1 (5 bases). V was clipped by 0 bases and J by 4 bases, with 15 bases between them. This CDR3 contains 16 residues. Germline V lookup: CDR1 SGHAT, CDR2 FQNNGV. The CDR3: CASSLDFPGSSTEAFF. CDR3 bases: TGTGCCAGCAGCTTAGATTTTCCAGGGTCGAGCACTGAAGCTTTCTTT.

This chain links TRBV28 with TRBJ1-1; D is uncertain. The germline V gene encodes CDR1 MDHEN and CDR2 SYDVKM. Between the trimmed V and J ends, which lost 11 bases and 4 bases, there was a span of 11 bases. The CDR3 is made up of 11 amino acids. This CDR3 reads CAWGWGTEAFF. In nucleotides, the CDR3 is TGTGCCTGGGGATGGGGCACTGAAGCTTTCTTT. Supplemented by reference TRBV28 and TRBJ1-1, the full variable domain reads DVKVTQSSRYLVKRTGEKVFLECVQDMDHENMFWYRQDPGLGLRLIYFSYDVKMKEKGDIPEGYSVSREKKERFSLILESASTNQTSMYLCAWGWGTEAFFGQGTRLTVV.

The chain combines TRBV24-1 with TRBJ2-2, with D uncertain. The germline V gene has CDR1 KGHDR and CDR2 SFDVKD. V was clipped by 1 base and J by 10 bases, with 9 bases between them. The CDR3 runs 13 residues. This CDR3 is CATSDFRGVELFF. The DNA for the CDR3 is TGTGCCACCAGTGATTTTCGAGGCGTGGAGCTGTTTTTT.

This clone was observed a single time. The gene calls are TRBV27 and TRBJ1-3; D unresolved. V lost 8 bases to trimming and J lost 4 bases, with 9 bases between them. CDR1 and CDR2 (germline): MNHEY, SMNVEV (reference sequence). There are 12 residues in the CDR3. CDR3 amino acids: CASPEGGNTIYF. The DNA of the CDR3 is TGTGCCAGCCCGGAAGGAGGAAACACCATATATTTT.

The chain has TRBV4-2 and TRBJ2-5; D unclear. This CDR3 spans 14 amino acids. The germline gives CDR1 LGHNA, CDR2 YNFKEQ. Trimming shortened V by 4 bases and J by 0 bases, and 9 bases separated the two germline ends. CDR3 DNA: TGTGCCAGCAGCCCCCCTGGGGACCAAGAGACCCAGTACTTC. Translating it yields CASSPPGDQETQYF.

The rearrangement joins TRBV27 to TRBJ2-1; D may be TRBD2 (5 bases). From germline, CDR1 is MNHEY and CDR2 SMNVEV (reference sequence). V was pared by 6 bases and J by 5 bases, with 20 bases between. The CDR3 covers 16 residues. CDR3: CASSPILAVQDNEQFF. In nucleotides, the CDR3 is TGTGCCAGCAGCCCAATCCTAGCTGTGCAGGACAATGAGCAGTTCTTC.

V gene TRBV2 combines with J gene TRBJ2-7; 7 positions match TRBD1. V lost 4 bases to trimming and J lost 11 bases; unmatched junction nucleotides: 5. The CDR3 runs to 11 residues. Germline V gene data show CDR1 as SNHLY and CDR2 as FYNNEI. This CDR3 is CASSADRAKYF. The CDR3 DNA reads as TGTGCCAGCAGTGCCGACAGGGCGAAGTACTTC.

J is TRBJ2-1 and V is TRBV6-1; TRBD2 agrees at 7 bases. The CDR3 runs to 15 residues. Germline CDR1 is MNHNS and CDR2 is SASEGT. Losses at the gene ends were 2 bases for V and 7 bases for J; bases not matched to a gene: 8. The CDR3 sequence: CASSELADNINEQFF. CDR3 nucleotides: TGTGCCAGCAGTGAACTAGCGGATAATATAAATGAGCAGTTCTTC.

This clone has a single count. J is TRBJ1-5 and V is TRBV7-7; D is undetermined. Germline values: CDR1 SSHAT, CDR2 FNYEAQ (reference sequence). V was clipped by 9 bases and J by 0 bases, with 15 bases between them. This CDR3 region has 15 residues. The CDR3: CASPPRTYSNQPQHF. DNA of the CDR3: TGTGCCAGTCCGCCGAGGACCTATAGCAATCAGCCCCAGCATTTT.

V is TRBV4-1 and J is TRBJ1-5; 11 bases line up with TRBD1. V was pared by 4 bases and J by 6 bases, with 5 bases of the junction left unmatched. The CDR3 consists of 15 residues. Germline assignment: CDR1 MGHRA and CDR2 YSYEKL. The CDR3 here is CASSPPGTGGQPQHF. As DNA, the CDR3 is TGCGCCAGCAGCCCACCAGGGACAGGGGGTCAGCCCCAGCATTTT.

Only one count was recorded for this clone. V is TRBV6-5 and J is TRBJ1-2; 8 bases are a match to TRBD1. CDR1 is MNHEY, CDR2 SVGAGI, per germline. The V and J ends lost 0 bases and 7 bases, in that order; junction bases with no gene match: 4. The CDR3 runs to 14 residues. For the CDR3, the DNA is TGTGCCAGCAGTTACTCGACAGGGGAGGGTGGCTACACCTTC. As protein: CASSYSTGEGGYTF.

This clone came up once. This sequence joins TRBV28 and TRBJ2-1; 10 bases agree with TRBD1. CDR3 length equals 14 residues. J lost 10 bases, V lost 6 bases, and 9 bases had no gene match. The germline V gene has CDR1 MDHEN and CDR2 SYDVKM. The CDR3 DNA reads TGTGCCAGCAGATTGGGACAGGGGTCGCGAGAGCAGTTCTTC. Residues: CASRLGQGSREQFF.

The chain has TRBV3-1 (or the pseudogene TRBV3-2) and TRBJ2-1, with TRBD2 matching 8 bases. The germline V gene encodes CDR1 LGHDT and CDR2 YNNKEL (reference sequence). This CDR3 is built from 16 residues. J lost 4 bases, V lost 0 bases, and 5 bases had no gene match. The CDR3 DNA reads TGTGCCAGCAGCCAAGATTCGGGACTAGTATACAATGAGCAGTTCTTC. Translated: CASSQDSGLVYNEQFF.

The chain has TRBV3-1 (or the pseudogene TRBV3-2) and TRBJ2-1, with 7 bases fitting TRBD2. Germline V gene lookup returns CDR1 LGHDT and CDR2 YNNKEL (reference sequence). CDR3 size: 16 residues. The ends lost 0 bases at V and 7 bases at J; junction bases unmatched: 9. The CDR3 region has the DNA TGTGCCAGCAGCCAAGAGGTGCGAGCGGGGCGGAATGAGCAGTTCTTC. Translation: CASSQEVRAGRNEQFF.

The chain uses TRBV5-6 and TRBJ1-1; D gene uncertain. Germline-derived CDR1 and CDR2 are SGHDT and YYEEEE. This CDR3 is 13 amino acids long. Trimming took 4 bases from V and 6 from J, leaving 13 bases between them. CDR3 nucleotides: TGTGCCAGCAGCCCCAGAATTGTACCTGAAGCTTTCTTT. Translating gives CASSPRIVPEAFF.

This chain joins TRBV28 and TRBJ2-2, with TRBD2 matching 7 bases. The germline V gene has CDR1 MDHEN and CDR2 SYDVKM. Trimming took 3 bases from V and 5 from J; bases not matched to a gene: 9. This CDR3 has 16 amino acids. CDR3 residues: CASSFLRGRETGELFF. DNA for the CDR3: TGTGCCAGCAGTTTTCTTCGAGGGAGGGAGACCGGGGAGCTGTTTTTT.

The genes are TRBV30 and TRBJ1-3, with a possible D match to TRBD1 (6 bases). V was clipped by 0 bases and J by 0 bases, with 15 bases between them. The germline V gene encodes CDR1 GTSNPN and CDR2 SVGIG (reference sequence). The length of the CDR3 is 17 residues. CDR3: CAWSVARGPFSGNTIYF. CDR3 nucleotides: TGTGCCTGGAGTGTTGCCAGGGGCCCCTTCTCTGGAAACACCATATATTTT.

The V and J genes are TRBV7-8 and TRBJ2-7; TRBD1 matches 8 bases. CDR3 length: 15 amino acids. From germline, CDR1 is SGHVS and CDR2 FQNEAQ. Trimming took 1 base from V and 3 from J; bases not matched to a gene: 5. In nucleotides, the CDR3 is TGTGCCAGCAGCTTAGGCCCAGGGGGCGGCTACGAGCAGTACTTC. This gives the protein CASSLGPGGGYEQYF.

The gene calls are TRBV6-6 and TRBJ1-2; 7 positions agree with TRBD1. V dropped 6 bases and J dropped 2; count of bases not matched to a gene: 0. Looked up from germline, CDR1 is MNHNY and CDR2 is SVGAGI (reference sequence). The CDR3 runs 12 residues. The CDR3: CASRGQNYGYTF. The CDR3, as DNA: TGTGCCAGCAGGGGACAGAACTATGGCTACACCTTC.

This clone was recorded only once. This chain joins TRBV10-3 and TRBJ1-1; tentatively, D is TRBD1 (5 bases). Trimming stripped 7 bases from V and 5 bases from J, with 14 bases between. The CDR3 is 13 amino acids. Germline assignment: CDR1 ENHRY and CDR2 SYGVKD. CDR3 sequence: CAINGPGNTEAFF. CDR3 nucleotides: TGTGCCATCAATGGCCCAGGGAATACTGAAGCTTTCTTT.

The table lists this clone with a count of one. Other nucleotide sequences from this sample produce the same CDR3. The rearrangement uses TRBV29-1 and TRBJ1-1; TRBD1 might be the D (5 bases). Germline values: CDR1 SQVTM, CDR2 ANQGSEA. The CDR3 runs 13 residues. Trimming shortened V by 4 bases and J by 0 bases, and 9 bases separated the two germline ends. CDR3: CSVGGGMNTEAFF. The CDR3 DNA is TGCAGCGTTGGGGGCGGTATGAACACTGAAGCTTTCTTT.

The rearrangement links TRBV3-1 (or the pseudogene TRBV3-2) to TRBJ2-5; D may match TRBD1 or TRBD2 (6 bases each). The germline V and J ends were trimmed by 1 base and 3 bases, with 12 bases remaining between them. The CDR3 is 15 amino acids. CDR1 LGHDT and CDR2 YNNKEL come from the germline V gene (reference sequence). CDR3 amino acids: CASSQVRGHKETQYF. The CDR3 DNA follows: TGTGCCAGCAGCCAAGTCCGGGGGCATAAAGAGACCCAGTACTTC.